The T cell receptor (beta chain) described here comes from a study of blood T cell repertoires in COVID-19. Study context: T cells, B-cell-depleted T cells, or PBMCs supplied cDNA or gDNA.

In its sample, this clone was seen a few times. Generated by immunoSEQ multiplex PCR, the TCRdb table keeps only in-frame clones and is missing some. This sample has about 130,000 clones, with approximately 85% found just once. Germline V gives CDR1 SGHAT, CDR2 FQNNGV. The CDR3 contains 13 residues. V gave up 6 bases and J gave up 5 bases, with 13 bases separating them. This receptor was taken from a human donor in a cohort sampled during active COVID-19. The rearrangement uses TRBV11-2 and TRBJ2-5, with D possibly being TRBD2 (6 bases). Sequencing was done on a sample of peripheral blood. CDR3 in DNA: TGTGCCAGCAGGGGGGGTTTTGGGGAGACCCAGTACTTC. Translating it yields CASRGGFGETQYF.